This entry lists 7 T cell receptor beta chains sequenced from one sample in a study of CD8 T cells in Susac syndrome. Reverse transcription used about 0.45 to 1 ug RNA and random hexamers. Each CDR3 protein gets one entry after TCRdb re-called the immunoSEQ multiplex PCR reads with MiXCR. Of about 120,000 distinct CDR3 sequences in the sample, roughly 94% were seen once. Sequenced: CD8+ T cells from PBMCs. Source of these receptors: a human donor with Susac syndrome.

Written as DNA, the CDR3 is TGTGCCAGCAGCCAGGCAGGGGTCGACTACGAGCAGTACTTC. Encoded protein: CASSQAGVDYEQYF. The rearrangement links TRBV3-1 to TRBJ2-7, with D maybe TRBD1 (6 bases). From germline, CDR1 is LGHDT and CDR2 YNNKEL (reference sequence). V was trimmed by 3 bases and J by 3 bases, leaving 12 bases between them. This CDR3 spans 14 amino acids.

The chain carries TRBV27 and TRBJ2-6; D remains unclear. Trimming left V 1 base short and J 2 bases short, with 6 bases between. Looked up from germline, CDR1 is MNHEY and CDR2 is SMNVEV (reference sequence). The CDR3 covers 15 residues. The CDR3 is CASSLYSTGANVLTF. As DNA, the CDR3 is TGTGCCAGCAGTTTATACAGCACTGGGGCCAACGTCCTGACTTTC.

The V call is TRBV5-1, the J call TRBJ2-7, with 8 bases matching TRBD1. Losses at the gene ends were 4 bases for V and 2 bases for J; bases not matched to a gene: 8. CDR3 length: 15 amino acids. Germline-derived CDR1 and CDR2 are SGHRS and YFSETQ. Written as DNA, the CDR3 is TGCGCCAGCAGCACGGCAGGGACAGGCACCTACGAGCAGTACTTC. Its protein is CASSTAGTGTYEQYF. Full variable domain (outside the CDR3, taken from reference TRBV5-1 and TRBJ2-7): KAGVTQTPRYLIKTRGQQVTLSCSPISGHRSVSWYQQTPGQGLQFLFEYFSETQRNKGNFPGRFSGRQFSNSRSEMNVSTLELGDSALYLCASSTAGTGTYEQYFGPGTRLTVT.

The rearrangement links TRBV27 to TRBJ2-7; D may be TRBD2 (5 bases). Germline lookup yields CDR1 MNHEY and CDR2 SMNVEV (reference sequence). The CDR3 contains 12 residues. V was pared by 1 base and J by 5 bases, with 6 bases between. The DNA of the CDR3 is TGTGCCAGCAGTTTATTGGGAGACGAGCAGTACTTC. This gives the protein CASSLLGDEQYF.

The chain couples TRBV7-9 to TRBJ2-5; no definite D call. Germline CDR1 and CDR2: SEHNR and FQNEAQ (reference sequence). The CDR3 has 14 residues. V was clipped by 5 bases and J by 0 bases, with 10 bases between them. CDR3 residues: CASSNLTYQETQYF. The CDR3 coding sequence is TGTGCCAGCAGCAACTTAACGTACCAAGAGACCCAGTACTTC.

The chain recombines TRBV20-1 with TRBJ2-3; D call uncertain. Looked up from germline, CDR1 is DFQATT and CDR2 is SNEGSKA (reference sequence). The CDR3 length is 15 residues. Deletions cut 1 base from V and 2 bases from J, with 13 bases between. The CDR3 sequence is CSARGGSPDTDTQYF. In nucleotides, the CDR3 is TGCAGTGCTAGAGGTGGGTCGCCAGACACAGATACGCAGTATTTT.

The chain recombines TRBV30 with TRBJ1-4; D is ambiguous. Trimming cost V 4 bases and J 8 bases, with 8 bases left between them. CDR3 length equals 11 residues. Germline V gene data show CDR1 as GTSNPN and CDR2 as SVGIG (reference sequence). CDR3 bases: TGTGCCTGGAAACTGGGGGAAAAACTGTTTTTT. Protein: CAWKLGEKLFF.